Below, 25 T cell receptor beta chains from the same sample are listed, as sequenced in a study of blood T cell repertoires in COVID-19. This table comes from immunoSEQ multiplex PCR, and its TCRdb copy is limited to in-frame clones, with some not included. The sample consists of some 260,000 clones, more than 70% of them appearing once. Sequencing used peripheral blood. These receptors were collected from a woman in her 40s who had recovered from COVID-19.

The chain couples TRBV28 to TRBJ2-1, with 10 positions matching TRBD2. This CDR3 contains 17 residues. V shed 4 bases, J shed 0 bases, and the junction held 6 bases outside the gene matches. CDR1 is MDHEN and CDR2 is SYDVKM in the germline V gene. The DNA of the CDR3 is TGTGCCAGCAGTTCACCTAGCGGGGGCAGCTCCTACAATGAGCAGTTCTTC. The encoded protein is CASSSPSGGSSYNEQFF.

The chain recombines TRBV4-2 with TRBJ2-7, with D unresolved. This CDR3 region has 13 residues. The V gene's germline CDR1 is LGHNA and CDR2 YNFKEQ. V was clipped by 4 bases and J by 0 bases, with 7 bases between them. The CDR3 DNA follows: TGTGCCAGCAGCCCAGGCTTCTCCTACGAGCAGTACTTC. Its protein product is CASSPGFSYEQYF.

This clone was observed a single time. The genes are TRBV6-5 and TRBJ2-7; 7 nucleotides align to TRBD1. The germline CDR1 and CDR2 sequences are MNHEY and SVGAGI. The CDR3 contains 15 residues. J was trimmed by 0 bases and V by 6 bases; bases with no gene match: 8. The CDR3 loop reads CASRQGEGASYEQYF. The CDR3 bases are TGTGCCAGCAGGCAGGGAGAGGGGGCCTCCTACGAGCAGTACTTC.

The chain couples TRBV4-2 to TRBJ2-3; 7 nucleotides line up with TRBD1. CDR3 length equals 19 residues. Germline loops: CDR1 LGHNA, CDR2 YNFKEQ. The ends lost 1 base at V and 0 bases at J; junction bases unmatched: 13. The CDR3 coding sequence is TGTGCCAGCAGCCAAGGGAGACCAACAGGGGCCATGAGCACAGATACGCAGTATTTT. This translates into CASSQGRPTGAMSTDTQYF.

This chain uses TRBV29-1 with TRBJ2-1; TRBD2 aligns across 14 bases. Germline-derived CDR1 and CDR2 are SQVTM and ANQGSEA. The CDR3 consists of 15 residues. CDR3 bases: TGCAACATAGGGACTAGCGGGAGTAGTAACAATGAGCAGTTCTTC. This translates into CNIGTSGSSNNEQFF.

This rearrangement joins TRBV9 to TRBJ2-1, with D possibly TRBD2 on 7 matching bases. Trimming removed 3 bases from V and 0 bases from J, with 16 bases in between. In germline, CDR1 is SGDLS, CDR2 YYNGEE. The CDR3 length is 17 residues. The CDR3 loop reads CASSEGGVPSSYNEQFF. The CDR3 region has the DNA TGTGCCAGCAGCGAGGGGGGGGTGCCGAGCTCCTACAATGAGCAGTTCTTC.

This chain links TRBV2 with TRBJ2-1, with D tentatively TRBD1 (7 bases). Germline CDR1 is SNHLY and CDR2 is FYNNEI. The CDR3 runs to 15 residues. V dropped 5 bases and J dropped 4 bases, with 15 bases sitting between them. The CDR3, as DNA: TGTGCCAGCAGTTCCCAGGGGGGACCTTACAATGAGCAGTTCTTC. Protein sequence: CASSSQGGPYNEQFF.

The chain recombines TRBV20-1 with TRBJ1-6; D not resolved. Per the germline V gene, CDR1 is DFQATT and CDR2 is SNEGSKA (reference sequence). V was shortened by 6 bases and J by 5 bases, with 5 bases between the two germline ends. This CDR3 spans 11 amino acids. CDR3 nucleotide sequence: TGCAGTGCCCCAGATAATTCACCCCTCCACTTT. It translates to CSAPDNSPLHF.

The J gene is TRBJ2-7, the V gene TRBV7-2; D is ambiguous. The V gene's germline CDR1 is SGHTA and CDR2 FQGNSA. V lost 4 bases and J lost 0, with 10 bases in between. CDR3 length: 14 amino acids. CDR3 sequence: CASSSTPSSYEQYF. Here the CDR3 DNA reads TGTGCCAGCAGCTCCACCCCGAGCTCCTACGAGCAGTACTTC.

This clone has more than one count but fewer than ten. CDR3 coding DNA: TGCGCCAGCAGCCAAGGGGGGACAGAAGCCTACAATGAGCAGTTCTTC. Translated, it gives CASSQGGTEAYNEQFF. The V call is TRBV4-1, the J call TRBJ2-1; 7 bases agree with TRBD1. This CDR3 is 16 amino acids long. Germline CDR1 and CDR2: MGHRA and YSYEKL. V was pared by 1 base and J by 2 bases, with 5 bases of the junction left unmatched.

The CDR3 here is CASSPQGQGAGYGYTF. CDR3 nucleotides: TGTGCCAGCAGCCCCCAAGGACAGGGGGCAGGGTATGGCTACACCTTC. The chain is built from TRBV9 and TRBJ1-2, with TRBD1 matching over 11 bases. Germline values: CDR1 SGDLS, CDR2 YYNGEE. After removal of 4 bases from V and 5 bases from J, the junction contained 10 bases not matched to a gene. The CDR3 runs to 16 residues.

The chain has TRBV2 and TRBJ1-5; D gene unclear. In germline, CDR1 is SNHLY, CDR2 FYNNEI. The CDR3 runs 14 residues. Deletions cut 6 bases from V and 7 bases from J, with 16 bases between. CDR3 residues: CASSADWRKQPQHF. The CDR3 DNA reads as TGTGCCAGCAGCGCCGACTGGAGGAAACAGCCCCAGCATTTT.

This chain joins TRBV7-3 and TRBJ2-2, with D possibly matching TRBD2 (6 bases). Germline V gene lookup returns CDR1 SGHTA and CDR2 FQGTGA. Trimming left V 5 bases short and J 6 bases short, with 25 bases between. The CDR3 spans 18 residues. In nucleotides, the CDR3 is TGTGCCAGCAGCCCCACGGGACTCTCGTTGGGTGGTTCCGGGGAGCTGTTTTTT. Protein product: CASSPTGLSLGGSGELFF.

This clone is a singleton in its sample. The gene calls are TRBV13 and TRBJ2-5; no reliable D call. The V end lost 5 bases, the J end lost 0 bases, and 13 bases lay between the germline ends. From germline, CDR1 is PRHDT and CDR2 FYEKMQ (reference sequence). The CDR3 loop spans 15 amino acids. CDR3 coding DNA: TGTGCCAGCAGCGCCATCCCTGTAGACCAAGAGACCCAGTACTTC. It codes for CASSAIPVDQETQYF.

The chain couples TRBV5-6 to TRBJ2-5; D remains unclear. Germline V gives CDR1 SGHDT, CDR2 YYEEEE. The CDR3 spans 13 residues. The ends were cut back, 4 bases at V and 5 bases at J, with 12 bases in the middle. CDR3 nucleotide sequence: TGTGCCAGCAGCCGACCTATGCGGGAGACCCAGTACTTC. It codes for CASSRPMRETQYF.

The chain employs TRBV7-8 and TRBJ2-2; 9 bases line up with TRBD1. Losses at the gene ends were 5 bases for V and 1 base for J; bases not matched to a gene: 5. The CDR3 spans 16 residues. Per the germline V gene, CDR1 is SGHVS and CDR2 is FQNEAQ. The chain's CDR3 is CASSRPGQGNTGELFF. The CDR3 DNA sequence: TGTGCCAGCAGCCGGCCGGGACAGGGGAACACCGGGGAGCTGTTTTTT.

V and J are TRBV28 and TRBJ2-7; TRBD1 matches at 9 bases. The J segment lost 2 bases and the V segment lost 2 bases, leaving 4 bases of the junction unmatched. Germline CDR1 reads MDHEN; CDR2 reads SYDVKM. This CDR3 region has 15 residues. The chain's CDR3 is CASSLRGQGPYEQYF. In DNA, the CDR3 is TGTGCCAGCAGTTTACGGGGACAGGGTCCCTACGAGCAGTACTTC.

CDR3 amino acids: CASSPGAGLVTDTQYF. The CDR3 DNA follows: TGTGCCAGCTCACCAGGCGCGGGGTTGGTCACAGATACGCAGTATTTT. V and J are TRBV18 and TRBJ2-3; D might be TRBD2 (6 bases). The CDR3 has 16 residues. The V gene lost 2 bases and the J gene lost 2 bases, with 14 bases spanning the gap. Germline CDR1 and CDR2: KGHSH and LQKENI. Together with reference TRBV18 and TRBJ2-3, the CDR3 gives the full variable domain: NAGVMQNPRHLVRRRGQEARLRCSPMKGHSHVYWYRQLPEEGLKFMVYLQKENIIDESGMPKERFSAEFPKEGPSILRIQQVVRGDSAAYFCASSPGAGLVTDTQYFGPGTRLTVL.

V usage is TRBV20-1 and J usage is TRBJ2-3; perhaps TRBD2 as D (5 bases). The germline V gene has CDR1 DFQATT and CDR2 SNEGSKA (reference sequence). V was shortened by 3 bases and J by 2 bases, with 12 bases between the two germline ends. This CDR3 is 14 amino acids long. The CDR3 reads CSASFGVTTDTQYF. As DNA, the CDR3 is TGCAGTGCTAGTTTCGGGGTCACCACAGATACGCAGTATTTT.

The chain has TRBV30 and TRBJ1-3; TRBD1 matches 7 bases. J lost 0 bases, V lost 4 bases, and 3 bases had no gene match. The CDR3 consists of 14 residues. The germline V gene encodes CDR1 GTSNPN and CDR2 SVGIG (reference sequence). CDR3 in DNA: TGTGCCTGGACGGGACAGCACTCTGGAAACACCATATATTTT. Translation gives CAWTGQHSGNTIYF.

This clone was seen a few times. As DNA, the CDR3 is TGTGCCAGCAGTTTGACAGGGGATCATTATGGCTACACCTTC. Translated, it gives CASSLTGDHYGYTF. This chain links TRBV28 with TRBJ1-2; 8 nucleotides line up with TRBD1. The V and J ends lost 3 bases and 5 bases, in that order; junction bases with no gene match: 5. The germline gives CDR1 MDHEN, CDR2 SYDVKM. This CDR3 has 14 residues.

The rearrangement joins TRBV15 to TRBJ2-1; 9 nucleotides line up with TRBD2. This CDR3 contains 18 residues. The germline V gene has CDR1 LNHNV and CDR2 YYDKDF (reference sequence). Unmatched junction bases numbered 15, after V lost 2 bases and J lost 7 bases. The CDR3 bases are TGTGCCACCAGCAGACCCTCGGACTGGCTAGCGGGGAGGAATGAGCAGTTCTTC. Translation gives CATSRPSDWLAGRNEQFF.

Here the CDR3 DNA reads TGTGCCACCAGTGCCCCGAGGGCGGGAGGGTTTAATGAGCAGTTCTTC. Protein: CATSAPRAGGFNEQFF. This chain connects TRBV24-1 to TRBJ2-1; TRBD2 matches 9 bases. The CDR3 has 16 residues. The junction had 11 bases not matched to a gene; V was cut back by 5 bases and J by 7 bases. Germline CDR1 reads KGHDR; CDR2 reads SFDVKD.

The V call is TRBV18, the J call TRBJ1-1, with D possibly TRBD1 on 5 matching bases. This CDR3 has 13 amino acids. Per the germline V gene, CDR1 is KGHSH and CDR2 is LQKENI. The V and J ends lost 8 bases and 3 bases respectively, with 13 bases between them. CDR3 protein: CASRKDSYTEAFF. CDR3 bases: TGTGCCAGCCGTAAAGACAGCTACACTGAAGCTTTCTTT.

On this clone itself: The sample holds other DNA sequences that translate to the same CDR3. The rearrangement joins TRBV7-9 to TRBJ1-2; D is ambiguous. The CDR3 runs 13 residues. Germline CDR1 and CDR2: SEHNR and FQNEAQ (reference sequence). The V and J ends lost 0 bases and 5 bases respectively, with 7 bases between them. The CDR3 sequence is CASSLAGGYGYTF. The CDR3 DNA follows: TGTGCCAGCAGCTTAGCCGGAGGTTATGGCTACACCTTC.